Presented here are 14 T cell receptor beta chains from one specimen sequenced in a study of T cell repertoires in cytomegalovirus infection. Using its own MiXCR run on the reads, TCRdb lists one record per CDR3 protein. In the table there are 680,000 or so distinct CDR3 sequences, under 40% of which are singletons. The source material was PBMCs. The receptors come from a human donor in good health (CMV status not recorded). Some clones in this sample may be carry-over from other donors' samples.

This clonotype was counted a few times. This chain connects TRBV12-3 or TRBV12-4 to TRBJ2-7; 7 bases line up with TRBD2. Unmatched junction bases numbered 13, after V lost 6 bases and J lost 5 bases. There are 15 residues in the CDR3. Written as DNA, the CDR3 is TGTGCCAGCAGCTCCATACCCCGGGGGAGGGACGAGCAGTACTTC. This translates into CASSSIPRGRDEQYF.

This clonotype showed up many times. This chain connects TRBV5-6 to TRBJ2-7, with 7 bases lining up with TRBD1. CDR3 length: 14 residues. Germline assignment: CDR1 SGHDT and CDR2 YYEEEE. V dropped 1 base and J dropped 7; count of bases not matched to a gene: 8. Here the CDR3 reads CASSLTGAVWEQYF. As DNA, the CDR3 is TGTGCCAGCAGCTTGACAGGGGCGGTATGGGAGCAGTACTTC.

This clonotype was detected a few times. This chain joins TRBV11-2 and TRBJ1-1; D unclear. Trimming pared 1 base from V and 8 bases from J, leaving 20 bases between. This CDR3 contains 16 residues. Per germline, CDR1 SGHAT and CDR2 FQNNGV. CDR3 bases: TGTGCCAGCAGCTTAGTGGTCCAGCGTTTAGTCCCCGAAGCTTTCTTT. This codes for CASSLVVQRLVPEAFF.

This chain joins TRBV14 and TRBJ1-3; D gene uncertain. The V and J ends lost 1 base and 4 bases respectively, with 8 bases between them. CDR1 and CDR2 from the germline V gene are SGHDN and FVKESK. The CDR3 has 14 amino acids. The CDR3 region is CASSQGGRGNTIYF. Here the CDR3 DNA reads TGTGCCAGCAGCCAAGGAGGGAGAGGAAACACCATATATTTT.

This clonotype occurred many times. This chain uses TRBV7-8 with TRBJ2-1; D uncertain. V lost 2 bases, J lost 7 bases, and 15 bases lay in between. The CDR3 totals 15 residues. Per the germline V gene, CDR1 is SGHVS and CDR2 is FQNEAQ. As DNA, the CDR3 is TGTGCCAGCAGCTTACAGCCACGAACGAAAAATGAGCAGTTCTTC. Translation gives CASSLQPRTKNEQFF.

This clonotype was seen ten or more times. CDR3 bases: TGTGCCAGTAGCTCTAGCGGGAGAATCTACGAGCAGTACTTC. This translates into CASSSSGRIYEQYF. The genes are TRBV19 and TRBJ2-7, with 10 bases fitting TRBD2. The J segment lost 3 bases and the V segment lost 6 bases, leaving 5 bases of the junction unmatched. The germline V gene encodes CDR1 LNHDA and CDR2 SQIVND (reference sequence). This CDR3 is built from 14 residues.

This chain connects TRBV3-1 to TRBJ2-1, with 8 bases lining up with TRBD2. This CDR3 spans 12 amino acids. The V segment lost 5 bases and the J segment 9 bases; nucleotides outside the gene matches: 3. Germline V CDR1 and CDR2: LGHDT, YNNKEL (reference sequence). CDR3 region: CASSGLAGEQFF. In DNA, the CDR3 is TGTGCCAGCAGCGGACTAGCCGGTGAGCAGTTCTTC.

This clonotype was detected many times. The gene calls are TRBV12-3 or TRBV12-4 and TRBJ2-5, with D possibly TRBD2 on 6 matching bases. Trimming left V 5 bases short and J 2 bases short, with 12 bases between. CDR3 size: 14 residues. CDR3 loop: CASSPRAGQETQYF. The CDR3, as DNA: TGTGCCAGCAGTCCCCGGGCGGGACAAGAGACCCAGTACTTC.

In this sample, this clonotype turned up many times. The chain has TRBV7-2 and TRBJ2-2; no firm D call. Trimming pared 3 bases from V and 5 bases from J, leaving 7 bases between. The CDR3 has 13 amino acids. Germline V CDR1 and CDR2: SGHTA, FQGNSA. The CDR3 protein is CASSFDLTGELFF. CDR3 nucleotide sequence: TGTGCCAGCAGCTTCGATTTGACCGGGGAGCTGTTTTTT.

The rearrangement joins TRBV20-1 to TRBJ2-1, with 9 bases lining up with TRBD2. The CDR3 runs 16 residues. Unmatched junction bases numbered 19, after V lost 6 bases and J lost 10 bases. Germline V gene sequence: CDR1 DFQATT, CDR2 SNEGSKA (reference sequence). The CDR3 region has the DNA TGCAGTGCGCATCCCGGAACTAGCGGGCCAGGAGGAGAGCAGTTCTTC. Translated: CSAHPGTSGPGGEQFF.

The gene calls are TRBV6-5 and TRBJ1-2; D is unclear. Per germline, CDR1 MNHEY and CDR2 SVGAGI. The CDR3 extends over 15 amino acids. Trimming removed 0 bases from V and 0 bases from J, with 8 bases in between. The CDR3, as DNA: TGTGCCAGCAGTTACTCGATGTCAGCTAACTATGGCTACACCTTC. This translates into CASSYSMSANYGYTF.

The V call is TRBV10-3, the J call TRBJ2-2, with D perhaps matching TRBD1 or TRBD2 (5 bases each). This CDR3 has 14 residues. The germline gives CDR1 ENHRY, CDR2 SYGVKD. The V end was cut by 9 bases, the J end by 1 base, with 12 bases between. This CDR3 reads CAIAGTGNTGELFF. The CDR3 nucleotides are TGTGCCATTGCCGGGACGGGGAACACCGGGGAGCTGTTTTTT.

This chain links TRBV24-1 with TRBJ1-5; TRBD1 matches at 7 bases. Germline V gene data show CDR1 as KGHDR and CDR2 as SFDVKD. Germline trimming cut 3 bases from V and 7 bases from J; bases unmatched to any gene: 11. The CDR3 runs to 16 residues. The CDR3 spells CATSDPTTGFGQPQHF. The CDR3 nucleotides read TGTGCCACCAGTGATCCTACGACAGGGTTCGGGCAGCCCCAGCATTTT.

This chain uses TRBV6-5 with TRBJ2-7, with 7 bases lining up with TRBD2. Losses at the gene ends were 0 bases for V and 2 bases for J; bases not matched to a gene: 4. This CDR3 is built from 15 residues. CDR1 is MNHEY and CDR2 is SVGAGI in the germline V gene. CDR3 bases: TGTGCCAGCAGTTACTCAGGCCTAGCGGCCTACGAGCAGTACTTC. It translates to CASSYSGLAAYEQYF.